These 2 T cell receptor beta chains originate from one sample sequenced in a study of blood T cells in healthy people across ages. A sample-barcoded 5' primer and a J-beta primer mix were used in a second PCR of roughly 6 to 11 cycles. TCRdb fed the 5' RACE reads into MiXCR, producing one record per CDR3 protein. The sample carries some 940,000 distinct CDR3 sequences, about 27% recorded once. These sequences were also reported in another study, on T cells of mothers and their children.

The sample comprised blood. The receptor set was obtained from a woman aged 35 to 49 in good health.

This clonotype has ten or more counts. The chain combines TRBV29-1 with TRBJ2-5; the D is unclear. The V and J ends lost 8 bases and 1 base respectively, with 11 bases between them. Germline CDR1 is SQVTM and CDR2 is ANQGSEA. The CDR3 extends over 12 amino acids. The CDR3, as DNA: TGCAGCTCCCGGAGTTTCCAAGAGACCCAGTACTTC. Amino acids: CSSRSFQETQYF.

This chain connects TRBV15 to TRBJ2-3; D is perhaps TRBD2 (5 bases). Per the germline V gene, CDR1 is LNHNV and CDR2 is YYDKDF (reference sequence). Trimming left V 0 bases short and J 2 bases short, with 24 bases between. The length of the CDR3 is 20 residues. The CDR3 DNA is TGTGCCACCAGCAGAGAGGCCCCCGTAGGGCGGGCCCTAATCACAGATACGCAGTATTTT. This translates into CATSREAPVGRALITDTQYF.